These T cell receptor beta chains were read from a single sample in a study of control samples from healthy donors and cancer patients. Only in-frame clones appear in the TCRdb table, and some are missing; sequencing was by immunoSEQ multiplex PCR. The table shows some 100,000 clones, with roughly 84% occurring only once. Material: blood. These receptors were obtained from a woman between 50 and 59 years old in good health. The CDR3 runs from the conserved cysteine through the conserved F or W. D genes are given only for firm matches. Not every row has a clone size; where given, it reads once, few, many or a size class.

clone size | J gene | V gene | D gene | CDR3 DNA | CDR3 protein
- | TRBJ2-1 | TRBV9 | - | TGTGCCAGCAGCCCCCGGGGAGGGGGGCTTGAGCAGTTCTTC | CASSPRGGGLEQFF
- | TRBJ1-2 | TRBV24-1 | - | TGTGCCACCAGTGATCCGGGGTCTCCCAGGGGTGGCTACACCTTC | CATSDPGSPRGGYTF
- | TRBJ1-1 | TRBV7-7 | - | TGTGCCAGCAGCTTATGGATAGGTCAGAACACTGAAGCTTTCTTT | CASSLWIGQNTEAFF
- | TRBJ2-1 | TRBV4-3 | TRBD2 | TGCGCCAGCAGCTGGACTAGCGGCCTATACAATGAGCAGTTCTTC | CASSWTSGLYNEQFF
- | TRBJ1-1 | TRBV7-2 | - | TGTGCCAGCAGGAAAAGGAACATACCCGAAGCTTTCTTT | CASRKRNIPEAFF
once | TRBJ1-1 | TRBV6-5 | - | TGTGCCAGCAGTTACTCGAGCGATCGGGTCACTGAAGCTTTCTTT | CASSYSSDRVTEAFF
few | TRBJ2-2 | TRBV25-1 | - | TGTGCCAGCAGTGACACCACCGGGGAGCTGTTTTTT | CASSDTTGELFF
- | TRBJ2-2 | TRBV9 | - | TGTGCCAGCAGCGTAACCAGTCATACAGCGAACACCGGGGAGCTGTTTTTT | CASSVTSHTANTGELFF
- | TRBJ2-7 | TRBV2 | - | TGTGCCAGCAGTGGGGTAGCCTACGAGCAGTACTTC | CASSGVAYEQYF
- | TRBJ2-3 | TRBV4-1 | TRBD2 | TGCGCCAGCAGCCAAGTCTTAAGACTAGCGGGAGGGTGGGATACGCAGTATTTT | CASSQVLRLAGGWDTQYF
- | TRBJ2-2 | TRBV5-1 | - | TGCGCCAGCAGCCAGGACAGTGATGCCGGGGAGCTGTTTTTT | CASSQDSDAGELFF
- | TRBJ1-6 | TRBV19 | - | TGTGCCAGTAGTATCTACGGAGGGAGTTCACCCCTCCACTTT | CASSIYGGSSPLHF
- | TRBJ1-6 | TRBV5-6 | TRBD1 | TGTGCCAGCAGCTTCAGGGGGACCTATAATTCACCCCTCCACTTT | CASSFRGTYNSPLHF
- | TRBJ2-4 | TRBV24-1 | - | TGTGCCACCCCTGGGGTGGGCAAGGACATTCAGTACTTC | CATPGVGKDIQYF